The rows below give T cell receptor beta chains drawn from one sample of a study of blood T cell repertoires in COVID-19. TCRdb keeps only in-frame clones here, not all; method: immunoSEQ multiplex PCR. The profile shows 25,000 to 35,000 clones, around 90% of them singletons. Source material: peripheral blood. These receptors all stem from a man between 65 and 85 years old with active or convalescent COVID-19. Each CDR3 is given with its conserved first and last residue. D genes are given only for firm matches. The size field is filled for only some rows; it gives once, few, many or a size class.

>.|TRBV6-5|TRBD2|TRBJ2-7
CASSYGAGGYEQYF
TGTGCCAGCAGTTACGGAGCGGGGGGATACGAGCAGTACTTC
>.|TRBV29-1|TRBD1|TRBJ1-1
CSVEGDRETEAFF
TGCAGCGTTGAAGGAGACAGGGAGACTGAAGCTTTCTTT
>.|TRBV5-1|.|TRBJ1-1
CASRLTPGTEAFF
TGCGCCAGTAGACTTACGCCGGGGACTGAAGCTTTCTTT
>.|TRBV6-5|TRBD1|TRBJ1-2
CASRLKGDRGLGYTF
TGTGCCAGCCGACTCAAGGGGGACAGGGGGCTCGGCTACACCTTC
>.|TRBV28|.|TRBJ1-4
CASSFLLQGKLFF
TGTGCCAGCAGTTTTTTGTTACAGGGAAAACTGTTTTTT
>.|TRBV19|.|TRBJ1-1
CASSIGWDTKAFF
TGTGCCAGTAGTATAGGGTGGGACACTAAAGCTTTCTTT
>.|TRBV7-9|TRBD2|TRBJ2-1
CASSYVGTSGGRYNEQFF
TGTGCCAGCAGCTATGTCGGGACTAGCGGGGGGCGATACAATGAGCAGTTCTTC
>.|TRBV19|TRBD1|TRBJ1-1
CASSTSTGGGTEAFF
TGTGCCAGTAGTACATCGACAGGGGGCGGAACTGAAGCTTTCTTT
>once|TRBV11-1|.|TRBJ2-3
CASSFNPGSDTQYF
TGTGCCAGCAGCTTCAATCCGGGGTCAGATACGCAGTATTTT
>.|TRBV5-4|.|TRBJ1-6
CASSWPGGPLHF
TGTGCCAGCAGCTGGCCGGGGGGACCCCTCCACTTT
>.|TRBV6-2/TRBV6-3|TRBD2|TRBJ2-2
CASSSPLGRSGGSTGELFF
TGTGCCAGCAGTTCCCCCCTGGGTCGGAGCGGGGGGAGCACCGGGGAGCTGTTTTTT
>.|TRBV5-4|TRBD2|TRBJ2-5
CASSARASGGQETQYF
TGTGCCAGCAGCGCGAGGGCTAGCGGGGGCCAAGAGACCCAGTACTTC
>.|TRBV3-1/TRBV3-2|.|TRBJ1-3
CASSQAGEGNTIYF
TGTGCCAGCAGCCAAGCAGGGGAAGGAAACACCATATATTTT
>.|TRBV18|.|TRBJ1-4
CASSQPGGGELFF
TGTGCCAGCTCACAACCGGGAGGGGGAGAACTGTTTTTT
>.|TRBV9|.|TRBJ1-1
CASSEHGGALNTEAFF
TGTGCCAGCAGCGAGCATGGAGGGGCTCTGAACACTGAAGCTTTCTTT
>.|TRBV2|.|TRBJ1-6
CASGTGPGSPLHF
TGTGCCAGCGGAACAGGGCCTGGTTCACCCCTCCACTTT
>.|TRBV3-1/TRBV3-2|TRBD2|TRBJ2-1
CASSQVLADYNEQFF
TGTGCCAGCAGCCAGGTACTAGCGGATTACAATGAGCAGTTCTTC
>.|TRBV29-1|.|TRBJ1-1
CSVDPTNTEAFF
TGCAGCGTCGACCCGACAAATACTGAAGCTTTCTTT
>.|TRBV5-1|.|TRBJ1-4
CASSSAGAGSNEKLFF
TGCGCCAGCAGCTCGGCCGGCGCGGGCTCTAATGAAAAACTGTTTTTT
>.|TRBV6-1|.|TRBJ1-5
CASSEQGWAQPQHF
TGTGCCAGCAGTGAACAGGGCTGGGCTCAGCCCCAGCATTTT
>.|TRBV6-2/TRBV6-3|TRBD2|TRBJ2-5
CASSFGGGGQETQYF
TGTGCCAGCAGTTTTGGCGGGGGGGGACAAGAGACCCAGTACTTC
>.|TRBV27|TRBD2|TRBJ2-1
CASSLRGYNEQFF
TGTGCCAGCAGCCTGCGGGGGTACAATGAGCAGTTCTTC
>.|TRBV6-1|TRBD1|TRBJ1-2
CASSEAYGTGDGYTF
TGTGCCAGCAGTGAAGCGTACGGGACAGGGGATGGCTACACCTTC
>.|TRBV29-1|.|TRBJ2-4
CSVAGPENIQYF
TGCAGCGTTGCTGGGCCCGAAAACATTCAGTACTTC
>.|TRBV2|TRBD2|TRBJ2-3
CASRSSLAGVDASTDTQYF
TGTGCCAGCAGATCTTCACTAGCGGGGGTCGATGCTAGCACAGATACGCAGTATTTT
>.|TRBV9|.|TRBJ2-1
CASSLDLTGINEQFF
TGTGCCAGCAGCCTGGACCTGACGGGGATCAATGAGCAGTTCTTC
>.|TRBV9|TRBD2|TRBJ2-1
CASSNLGGGSSYNEQFF
TGTGCCAGCAGCAATCTAGGCGGGGGGTCCTCCTACAATGAGCAGTTCTTC
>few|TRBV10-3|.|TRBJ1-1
CAIRDSGDTEAFF
TGTGCCATCAGGGACAGCGGGGACACTGAAGCTTTCTTT
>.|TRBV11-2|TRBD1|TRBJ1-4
CASSHRGNNEKLFF
TGTGCCAGCAGCCACAGGGGGAATAATGAAAAACTGTTTTTT
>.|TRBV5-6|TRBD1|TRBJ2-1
CASSLGGGDEQFF
TGTGCCAGCAGCTTGGGAGGGGGCGATGAGCAGTTCTTC
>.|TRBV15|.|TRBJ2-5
CATSRGGSVPGETQYF
TGTGCCACCAGCAGAGGTGGGAGCGTTCCGGGAGAGACCCAGTACTTC
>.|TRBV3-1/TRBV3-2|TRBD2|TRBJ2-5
CASSSGLAGEETQYF
TGTGCCAGCAGCTCGGGACTAGCGGGGGAGGAGACCCAGTACTTC
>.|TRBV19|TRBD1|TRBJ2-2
CASIRTTGPAGELFF
TGTGCCAGTATTAGGACGACAGGGCCGGCCGGGGAGCTGTTTTTT
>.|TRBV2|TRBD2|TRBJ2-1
CASRGGVSGTYNEQFF
TGTGCCAGCAGGGGGGGCGTTAGCGGGACCTACAATGAGCAGTTCTTC
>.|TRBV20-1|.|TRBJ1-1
CSALQGEKAFF
TGCAGTGCTTTACAGGGAGAGAAAGCTTTCTTT
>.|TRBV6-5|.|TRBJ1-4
CASSRHMATNEKLFF
TGTGCCAGCAGTAGACATATGGCAACTAATGAAAAACTGTTTTTT
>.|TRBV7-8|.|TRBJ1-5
CASSLARGGSNQPQHF
TGTGCCAGCAGCTTAGCGCGGGGGGGGAGCAATCAGCCCCAGCATTTT
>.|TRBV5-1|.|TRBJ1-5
CASSPTGDPNQPQHF
TGCGCCAGCAGCCCGACGGGGGACCCCAATCAGCCCCAGCATTTT
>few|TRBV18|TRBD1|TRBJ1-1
CASSPDREAFF
TGTGCCAGCTCACCGGACAGGGAGGCTTTCTTT
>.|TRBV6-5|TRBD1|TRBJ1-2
CACCRTGGIYGYTF
TGTGCCTGTTGTCGGACAGGGGGCATCTATGGCTACACCTTC
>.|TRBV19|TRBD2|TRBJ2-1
CASGGASGPGEQFF
TGTGCCAGTGGCGGGGCTAGCGGTCCGGGGGAGCAGTTCTTC
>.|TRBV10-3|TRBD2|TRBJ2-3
CAIAKREGLDTDTQYF
TGTGCCATCGCCAAGCGGGAGGGCCTCGACACAGATACGCAGTATTTT
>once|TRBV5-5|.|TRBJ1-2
CASSHAEVQDSVSYGYTF
TGTGCCAGCAGCCATGCAGAAGTTCAGGACTCGGTGTCTTATGGCTACACCTTC
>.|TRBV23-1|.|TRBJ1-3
CASSRHGPSGGLLDSGNTIYF
TGCGCCAGCAGTCGCCACGGACCGTCGGGGGGCCTCTTGGACTCTGGAAACACCATATATTTT
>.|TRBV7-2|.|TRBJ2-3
CASSTAGAGSDTQYF
TGTGCCAGCAGCACCGCGGGGGCGGGCTCAGATACGCAGTATTTT
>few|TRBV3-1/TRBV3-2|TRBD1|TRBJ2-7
CASSFRQGGYEQYF
TGTGCCAGCAGCTTTAGACAGGGGGGCTACGAGCAGTACTTC
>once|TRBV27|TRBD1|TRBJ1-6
CASRQRQGNSPLHF
TGTGCCAGCAGACAAAGACAGGGGAATTCACCCCTCCACTTT
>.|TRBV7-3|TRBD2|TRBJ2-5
CASSRGGAEETQYF
TGTGCCAGCAGCCGGGGGGGGGCCGAGGAGACCCAGTACTTC
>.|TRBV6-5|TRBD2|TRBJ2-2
CASSYDSSGSHGELFF
TGTGCCAGCAGTTACGATTCTAGCGGGAGTCACGGGGAGCTGTTTTTT